These 26 T cell receptor beta chains share one sample of origin, sequenced in a study of T cell responses to AZD1222 COVID-19 vaccine. Sequencing used immunoSEQ multiplex PCR; TCRdb keeps in-frame clones, though not all of them. The table has more than 85,000 clones, over 75% seen once. The input for sequencing was peripheral blood, taken on day 0 of MenACWY control vaccination. The source is an adult in good health.

This chain uses TRBV30 with TRBJ1-1; D is unclear. Deletions cut 4 bases from V and 6 bases from J, with 15 bases between. The CDR3 covers 13 residues. CDR1 is GTSNPN, CDR2 SVGIG, per germline (reference sequence). DNA for the CDR3: TGTGCCTGGAATCCCAACGGGGTCGCTGAAGCTTTCTTT. This encodes CAWNPNGVAEAFF.

This chain joins TRBV7-3 and TRBJ2-7; D may be TRBD2 (6 bases). Trimming took off 3 bases at V and 1 base at J, with 16 bases between the two ends. The germline V gene has CDR1 SGHTA and CDR2 FQGTGA. CDR3 length: 16 amino acids. CDR3 sequence (DNA): TGTGCCAGCAGCTTTAACGGGGGATTTGGTTCCTACGAGCAGTACTTC. Its protein product is CASSFNGGFGSYEQYF.

The chain carries TRBV19 and TRBJ1-1; D not certain. Looked up from germline, CDR1 is LNHDA and CDR2 is SQIVND (reference sequence). The CDR3 consists of 13 residues. The germline V and J ends were trimmed by 6 bases and 1 base, with 9 bases remaining between them. The CDR3, as DNA: TGTGCCAGTAGGACACACGGGAACACTGAAGCTTTCTTT. Residues: CASRTHGNTEAFF.

The chain uses TRBV24-1 and TRBJ1-3; D is perhaps TRBD1 (5 bases). This CDR3 contains 12 residues. The germline gives CDR1 KGHDR, CDR2 SFDVKD. Trimming shortened V by 9 bases and J by 3 bases, and 8 bases separated the two germline ends. CDR3 sequence (DNA): TGTGCCACCCAGGGTAATGGAAACACCATATATTTT. It translates to CATQGNGNTIYF.

This clone came up once. The chain links TRBV7-8 to TRBJ2-3, with TRBD2 identical over 8 bases. The CDR3 spans 14 residues. CDR1 is SGHVS, CDR2 FQNEAQ, per germline. Trimming cost V 7 bases and J 1 base; bases outside gene matches: 4. CDR3 residues: CASNRAGGTDTQYF. CDR3 coding DNA: TGTGCCAGCAACCGAGCGGGAGGCACAGATACGCAGTATTTT.

This chain connects TRBV28 to TRBJ1-2, with TRBD1 identical over 8 bases. The CDR3 runs to 16 residues. Germline CDR1 MDHEN, CDR2 SYDVKM. With V trimmed by 3 bases and J by 3 bases, 9 bases remained unmatched. The CDR3 sequence is CASSFRQGAIDYGYTF. Here the CDR3 DNA reads TGTGCCAGCAGTTTTCGGCAGGGGGCTATCGACTATGGCTACACCTTC.

The chain uses TRBV19 and TRBJ1-4; 7 nucleotides line up with TRBD1. From germline, CDR1 is LNHDA and CDR2 SQIVND (reference sequence). This CDR3 region has 15 residues. V lost 4 bases, J lost 7 bases, and 9 bases stayed unmatched. CDR3 nucleotide sequence: TGTGCCAGTAGTAGCGCCGAGGGGGCGAGTGAAAAACTGTTTTTT. It specifies CASSSAEGASEKLFF.

This clone is medium-sized (0.01 to 0.1%). The rearrangement links TRBV6-2 or TRBV6-3 to TRBJ2-3; D is ambiguous. The CDR3 has 15 residues. The germline V and J ends were trimmed by 0 bases and 4 bases, with 11 bases remaining between them. CDR1 and CDR2 from the germline V gene are MNHEY and SVGEGT. The CDR3 sequence is CASSYSEDAADTQYF. The CDR3 DNA reads TGTGCCAGCAGTTACTCAGAGGATGCAGCAGATACGCAGTATTTT.

Note on this clone: The same CDR3 also results from other DNA sequences found in this sample. This chain connects TRBV28 to TRBJ1-4, with 8 bases fitting TRBD1. The CDR3 is 13 residues long. J lost 4 bases, V lost 8 bases, and 3 bases had no gene match. Germline V CDR1 and CDR2: MDHEN, SYDVKM. The CDR3 spells CASSGGGNEKLFF. Written as DNA, the CDR3 is TGTGCCAGCTCAGGGGGCGGTAATGAAAAACTGTTTTTT.

The DNA of the CDR3 is TGTGCCAGCAGTTACTCGCGCCAGGACTATAATTCACCCCTCCACTTT. This gives the protein CASSYSRQDYNSPLHF. The chain combines TRBV6-6 with TRBJ1-6, with unresolved D. V lost 0 bases, J lost 3 bases, and 9 bases lay in between. In germline, CDR1 is MNHNY, CDR2 SVGAGI (reference sequence). This CDR3 is 16 amino acids long.

The rearrangement links TRBV28 to TRBJ2-7; maybe TRBD1 (5 bases). V lost 5 bases to trimming and J lost 4 bases, with 21 bases between them. This CDR3 contains 16 residues. CDR1 is MDHEN and CDR2 is SYDVKM in the germline V gene. The CDR3 here is CASSLTPQGVGYEQYF. CDR3 coding DNA: TGTGCCAGCAGTCTCACCCCGCAGGGCGTGGGGTACGAGCAGTACTTC.

This clone has just one count. The chain couples TRBV6-5 to TRBJ2-7, with D possibly matching TRBD2 (6 bases). V dropped 2 bases and J dropped 3 bases, with 8 bases sitting between them. This CDR3 spans 13 amino acids. The germline V gene encodes CDR1 MNHEY and CDR2 SVGAGI. The CDR3 protein is CASSYGSGYEQYF. In DNA form, the CDR3 reads TGTGCCAGCAGTTACGGTAGCGGCTACGAGCAGTACTTC.

This chain links TRBV14 with TRBJ1-6, with a possible D match to TRBD1 (5 bases). Trimming cost V 2 bases and J 7 bases, with 18 bases left between them. This CDR3 has 17 residues. Germline CDR1 and CDR2: SGHDN and FVKESK. The CDR3: CASSQTEVAGGNSPLHF. The CDR3 DNA reads as TGTGCCAGCAGCCAAACAGAAGTCGCCGGGGGGAATTCACCCCTCCACTTT.

The CDR3 nucleotides read TGTGCCTGGAGTGTAAGTCTTAGGGGTCACGAGCAGTACTTC. As protein: CAWSVSLRGHEQYF. V and J are TRBV30 and TRBJ2-7; possibly TRBD1 for D (5 bases). Germline CDR1 and CDR2: GTSNPN and SVGIG (reference sequence). The CDR3 loop spans 14 amino acids. Between the trimmed V and J ends, which lost 0 bases and 5 bases, there was a span of 14 bases.

The genes are TRBV28 and TRBJ1-1; TRBD1 is a possible D gene (5 bases). This CDR3 has 14 amino acids. Trimming removed 3 bases from V and 7 bases from J, with 15 bases in between. From germline, CDR1 is MDHEN and CDR2 SYDVKM. This CDR3 is CASSFPRRGLEAFF. The CDR3 nucleotides read TGTGCCAGCAGTTTTCCCCGAAGGGGACTTGAAGCTTTCTTT.

The V gene is TRBV19, the J gene TRBJ2-1; weak D call: TRBD2 (5 bases). There are 15 residues in the CDR3. Trimming stripped 3 bases from V and 3 bases from J, with 12 bases between. Germline assignment: CDR1 LNHDA and CDR2 SQIVND (reference sequence). The CDR3 spells CASSMRAEVYNEQFF. In DNA, the CDR3 is TGTGCCAGTAGTATGCGAGCGGAGGTCTACAATGAGCAGTTCTTC.

This chain uses TRBV7-6 with TRBJ1-6; TRBD1 agrees at 7 bases. With V trimmed by 5 bases and J by 9 bases, 13 bases remained unmatched. CDR1 is SGHVS, CDR2 FNYEAQ, per germline. The CDR3 is made up of 16 amino acids. For the CDR3, the DNA is TGTGCCAGCAGCGCCTTGGGTCGACAGGGCGGTTCACCCCTCCACTTT. This sequence encodes CASSALGRQGGSPLHF.

The chain couples TRBV30 to TRBJ1-2, with a possible D match to TRBD1 (5 bases). Trimming cost V 5 bases and J 7 bases, with 14 bases left between them. CDR3 length: 12 residues. Germline CDR1 GTSNPN, CDR2 SVGIG (reference sequence). The CDR3 here is CAWEQGSAGYTF. The CDR3 nucleotides read TGTGCCTGGGAGCAGGGTAGTGCTGGCTACACCTTC.

V usage is TRBV5-1 and J usage is TRBJ2-5, with 7 positions matching TRBD2. With 7 bases clipped from V and 4 bases from J, the junction kept 1 base outside the gene matches. The CDR3 runs to 11 residues. Germline lookup yields CDR1 SGHRS and CDR2 YFSETQ. CDR3 residues: CASERGETQYF. The CDR3 DNA follows: TGCGCCAGCGAGCGGGGAGAGACCCAGTACTTC.

The chain carries TRBV28 and TRBJ1-4, with TRBD1 identical over 7 bases. J was trimmed by 4 bases and V by 6 bases; bases with no gene match: 8. This CDR3 is built from 15 residues. Germline assignment: CDR1 MDHEN and CDR2 SYDVKM. The CDR3 loop reads CASSLDRALNEKLFF. Here the CDR3 DNA reads TGTGCCAGCAGCCTTGACAGGGCCCTTAATGAAAAACTGTTTTTT.

This clone was found once. This chain links TRBV28 with TRBJ1-1; D unresolved. The CDR3 contains 14 residues. Germline V gene lookup returns CDR1 MDHEN and CDR2 SYDVKM. Trimming stripped 3 bases from V and 2 bases from J, with 10 bases between. CDR3 in amino acids: CASSFGLVNTEAFF. DNA of the CDR3: TGTGCCAGCAGTTTCGGACTTGTTAACACTGAAGCTTTCTTT.

This clone was observed a handful of times. This chain connects TRBV4-3 to TRBJ2-1; TRBD2 matches 12 bases. The CDR3 is made up of 17 amino acids. With V trimmed by 0 bases and J by 7 bases, 7 bases remained unmatched. CDR1 and CDR2 (germline): LGHNA, YSLEER. CDR3 amino acids: CASSQDNLAGGPNEQFF. CDR3 coding DNA: TGCGCCAGCAGCCAAGATAACCTAGCGGGAGGGCCGAATGAGCAGTTCTTC.

The CDR3 region has the DNA TGTGCCAGCAGCTCGAGCGGGGTGGAAGATACGCAGTATTTT. Translation: CASSSSGVEDTQYF. The rearrangement joins TRBV7-8 to TRBJ2-3; TRBD2 matches 7 bases. The junction had 6 bases not matched to a gene; V was cut back by 4 bases and J by 5 bases. The CDR3 spans 14 residues. The germline V gene encodes CDR1 SGHVS and CDR2 FQNEAQ.

With regard to this clone: Other DNA sequences of this sample code for an identical CDR3. The V and J genes are TRBV9 and TRBJ2-7, with D perhaps assigned TRBD1 or TRBD2 (6 bases each). The germline V gene has CDR1 SGDLS and CDR2 YYNGEE. This CDR3 is 14 amino acids long. The V and J ends lost 3 bases and 3 bases respectively, with 13 bases between them. The CDR3 loop is CASSEGGSSYEQYF. CDR3 DNA sequence: TGTGCCAGCAGCGAGGGGGGTTCCAGCTACGAGCAGTACTTC.

V usage is TRBV2 and J usage is TRBJ2-7, with unresolved D. The CDR3 runs to 11 residues. From germline, CDR1 is SNHLY and CDR2 FYNNEI. V was shortened by 6 bases and J by 3 bases, with 6 bases between the two germline ends. The CDR3 DNA reads TGTGCCAGCAGCCTAATCTACGAGCAGTACTTC. This encodes CASSLIYEQYF.

This clone was recorded only once. The gene calls are TRBV7-8 and TRBJ1-2, with 10 bases aligning to TRBD1. Germline V gives CDR1 SGHVS, CDR2 FQNEAQ. The CDR3 length is 15 residues. J gave up 8 bases and V 4 bases, and 10 bases lay outside the gene matches. DNA for the CDR3: TGTGCCAGCAGCTACCGACAGGGGGCCCCTCGCGGCTACACCTTC. Residues: CASSYRQGAPRGYTF.